Presented here are 25 T cell receptor beta chains from one specimen sequenced in a study of low-dose radiotherapy and immunotherapy resistance in tumors. TRAV- and TRBV-specific primers were used for first-strand cDNA, which covered alpha and beta chains. With a V-primer adapter and a constant-region primer, TCRs were amplified for around 21 PCR cycles. TCRdb redid the calling of the reads with MiXCR, one entry per CDR3 protein. In the table there are over 14,000 distinct CDR3 sequences, approximately 50% of which are singletons. Receptors were obtained from a human donor with advanced metastatic prostate, ovarian, gallbladder or colorectal cancer (not recorded which). This table probably holds off-target reads from a library built for another chain.

This clonotype was counted only a few times. The chain links TRBV10-2 to TRBJ2-3; 10 positions agree with TRBD2. The V gene's germline CDR1 is WSHSY and CDR2 SAAADI. After removal of 10 bases from V and 6 bases from J, the junction contained 4 bases not matched to a gene. This CDR3 has 12 amino acids. This CDR3 reads CATGLAEDTQYF. CDR3 sequence (DNA): TGCGCCACCGGACTAGCGGAGGATACGCAGTATTTT.

The gene calls are TRBV4-1 and TRBJ2-7; TRBD2 matches at 8 bases. The junction had 14 bases not matched to a gene; V was cut back by 4 bases and J by 0 bases. The CDR3 runs to 18 residues. Germline assignment: CDR1 MGHRA and CDR2 YSYEKL. The CDR3 protein is CASSLLLTGTRISYEQYF. In DNA form, the CDR3 reads TGCGCCAGCAGCCTGCTACTTACCGGGACTAGGATCTCCTACGAGCAGTACTTC.

This clonotype was seen more than once but under ten times. The chain employs TRBV5-6 and TRBJ2-5; tentative D call: TRBD1 (5 bases). CDR1 is SGHDT, CDR2 YYEEEE, per germline. Trimming took 4 bases from V and 4 from J, leaving 14 bases between them. The CDR3 contains 14 residues. The CDR3 loop reads CASSLPRAGETQYF. CDR3 bases: TGTGCCAGCAGCCTCCCCAGGGCCGGAGAGACCCAGTACTTC.

This clonotype was detected a few times. The CDR3 protein is CASRQSGGGETQYF. The CDR3 DNA reads as TGTGCCAGCAGGCAGAGCGGAGGGGGGGAGACCCAGTACTTC. The rearrangement joins TRBV12-3 or TRBV12-4 to TRBJ2-5, with D perhaps given as TRBD1 or TRBD2 (6 bases each). Trimming removed 6 bases at V and 5 bases at J, with 16 bases between. The CDR3 is 14 residues long.

The sample holds a few counts of this clonotype. The chain has TRBV27 and TRBJ2-7; possible D gene TRBD1, 6 bases. The CDR3 runs 13 residues. Germline V gene lookup returns CDR1 MNHEY and CDR2 SMNVEV (reference sequence). V was cut by 10 bases and J by 12 bases, with 25 bases left in between. The DNA of the CDR3 is TGTGCCACCCTGTTGTCTTCGGGACACGCTTCGTACTTC. Its protein product is CATLLSSGHASYF.

This chain links TRBV4-1 with TRBJ2-2; D is perhaps TRBD1 (5 bases). The CDR3 spans 16 residues. Deletions cut 1 base from V and 1 base from J, with 10 bases between. Per the germline V gene, CDR1 is MGHRA and CDR2 is YSYEKL. CDR3 DNA sequence: TGCGCCAGCAGCCAAGCCATACAGGAGAACACCGGGGAGCTGTTTTTT. Translation: CASSQAIQENTGELFF.

CDR3 sequence: CASSLEAGANFNEQFF. In DNA form, the CDR3 reads TGTGCCAGCAGCTTAGAGGCGGGAGCGAATTTTAATGAGCAGTTCTTC. The chain joins TRBV7-6 to TRBJ2-1, with 7 bases that match TRBD2. CDR3 length: 16 residues. Germline trimming cut 1 base from V and 7 bases from J; bases unmatched to any gene: 10. Germline CDR1 reads SGHVS; CDR2 reads FNYEAQ. The whole variable domain, remainder taken from reference TRBV7-6 and TRBJ2-1, is GAGVSQSPRYKVTKRGQDVALRCDPISGHVSLYWYRQALGQGPEFLTYFNYEAQQDKSGLPNDRFSAERPEGSISTLTIQRTEQRDSAMYRCASSLEAGANFNEQFFGPGTRLTVL.

This sequence joins TRBV20-1 and TRBJ2-7, with 8 nucleotides matching TRBD2. From germline, CDR1 is DFQATT and CDR2 SNEGSKA (reference sequence). The CDR3 is 14 residues long. V lost 8 bases, J lost 0 bases, and 9 bases stayed unmatched. The CDR3 loop is CSSPSGLNSYEQYF. CDR3 sequence (DNA): TGCAGTTCCCCTAGCGGGCTGAACTCCTACGAGCAGTACTTC.

The chain is built from TRBV5-1 and TRBJ1-6; TRBD1 agrees at 7 bases. The CDR3 runs to 13 residues. Germline assignment: CDR1 SGHRS and CDR2 YFSETQ. With 8 bases clipped from V and 6 bases from J, the junction kept 5 bases outside the gene matches. The CDR3 coding sequence is TGCGCCAGTCGACAGGGAATTAATTCACCCCTCCACTTT. The encoded protein is CASRQGINSPLHF.

This clonotype showed up just a few times. The V call is TRBV18, the J call TRBJ1-1; no definite D call. Germline V gene lookup returns CDR1 KGHSH and CDR2 LQKENI. The V gene lost 4 bases and the J gene lost 5 bases, with 11 bases spanning the gap. The CDR3 is 13 residues long. The CDR3 is CASSQPGGTEAFF. Here the CDR3 DNA reads TGTGCCAGCTCACAACCGGGAGGGACTGAAGCTTTCTTT.

This clonotype was observed a few times. The CDR3 DNA follows: TGTGCCAGCAGTGCACCTCCGGGACGAGCCCGCGGGGAAGCTTTCTTT. This gives the protein CASSAPPGRARGEAFF. The rearrangement links TRBV14 to TRBJ1-1; TRBD1 is a possible D gene (5 bases). The CDR3 is 16 amino acids. The germline CDR1 and CDR2 sequences are SGHDN and FVKESK. The V end lost 6 bases, the J end lost 8 bases, and 25 bases lay between the germline ends.

The table lists this clonotype with a count of one. This chain links TRBV13 with TRBJ2-7; TRBD1 or TRBD2 may be the D gene (5 bases each). The CDR3 is 14 residues long. The germline V gene has CDR1 PRHDT and CDR2 FYEKMQ (reference sequence). V was shortened by 5 bases and J by 6 bases, with 17 bases between the two germline ends. CDR3 protein: CASSPQPGGPEQYF. DNA for the CDR3: TGTGCCAGCAGCCCCCAGCCTGGGGGTCCCGAGCAGTACTTC.

This clonotype was picked up a small number of times. The chain employs TRBV6-1 and TRBJ1-5; 7 nucleotides match TRBD1. With V trimmed by 6 bases and J by 10 bases, 6 bases remained unmatched. The germline gives CDR1 MNHNS, CDR2 SASEGT. This CDR3 comprises 12 residues. In nucleotides, the CDR3 is TGTGCCAGCAGCCAACAAGGGGGCCCCCAGCATTTT. It yields the protein CASSQQGGPQHF.

The genes are TRBV15 and TRBJ2-7; the D gene could be TRBD1 or TRBD2 (6 bases each). This CDR3 has 15 residues. Germline CDR1 is LNHNV and CDR2 is YYDKDF (reference sequence). Trimming cost V 5 bases and J 2 bases, with 16 bases left between them. The CDR3, as DNA: TGTGCCACCAGCTGGGGGCGGGGACAAGCCTACGAGCAGTACTTC. This codes for CATSWGRGQAYEQYF.

This rearrangement joins TRBV5-5 to TRBJ2-5; 9 positions match TRBD1. CDR1 and CDR2 from the germline V gene are SGHKS and YYEKEE (reference sequence). Trimming cost V 4 bases and J 5 bases; bases outside gene matches: 3. There are 13 residues in the CDR3. CDR3 in amino acids: CASSTGTGETQYF. Here the CDR3 DNA reads TGTGCCAGCAGCACCGGGACAGGGGAGACCCAGTACTTC.

This clonotype was counted once. The chain is built from TRBV3-1 and TRBJ2-4, with D unclear. Germline V gene lookup returns CDR1 LGHDT and CDR2 YNNKEL (reference sequence). This CDR3 contains 15 residues. Trimming took off 0 bases at V and 3 bases at J, with 9 bases between the two ends. This CDR3 is CASSQDQLSKNIQYF. The CDR3 nucleotides read TGTGCCAGCAGCCAAGATCAGCTAAGCAAAAACATTCAGTACTTC.

In DNA, the CDR3 is TGCAGCGTTCAACAGGGGGCTTACACTGAAGCTTTCTTT. Translation: CSVQQGAYTEAFF. J is TRBJ1-1 and V is TRBV29-1, with TRBD1 matching 9 bases. Trimming cost V 5 bases and J 3 bases; bases outside gene matches: 4. Germline CDR1 is SQVTM and CDR2 is ANQGSEA. The CDR3 runs 13 residues. The complete variable domain, with remaining parts taken from reference TRBV29-1 and TRBJ1-1, reads SAVISQKPSRDICQRGTSLTIQCQVDSQVTMMFWYRQQPGQSLTLIATANQGSEATYESGFVIDKFPISRPNLTFSTLTVSNMSPEDSSIYLCSVQQGAYTEAFFGQGTRLTVV.

The genes are TRBV3-1 and TRBJ2-7; D is uncertain. In germline, CDR1 is LGHDT, CDR2 YNNKEL (reference sequence). The CDR3 spans 13 residues. Between the trimmed V and J ends, which lost 0 bases and 7 bases, there was a span of 10 bases. In DNA, the CDR3 is TGTGCCAGCAGCCAAGATAAGCCCCTGGAGCAGTACTTC. Amino acid sequence: CASSQDKPLEQYF.

V gene TRBV23-1 combines with J gene TRBJ2-7; 10 nucleotides agree with TRBD1. TRBV23-1 has ORF status, its function being uncertain. The CDR3 length is 18 residues. J lost 1 base, V lost 2 bases, and 11 bases had no gene match. DNA for the CDR3: TGCGCCAGCAGTCAAACGGCCGGGACAGGGGACGGGTCCTACGAGCAGTACTTC. It codes for CASSQTAGTGDGSYEQYF.

The V call is TRBV5-1, the J call TRBJ1-1; D gene uncertain. V gave up 4 bases and J gave up 6 bases, with 16 bases separating them. The CDR3 has 14 amino acids. CDR1 is SGHRS and CDR2 is YFSETQ in the germline V gene. CDR3 residues: CASSPGFLGPEAFF. The CDR3 coding sequence is TGCGCCAGCAGCCCAGGATTTTTAGGTCCTGAAGCTTTCTTT.

A word on this clonotype: This CDR3 fails to terminate in the conserved phenylalanine or tryptophan, so it likely reflects a read error. This chain connects TRBV5-1 to TRBJ2-1; 12 positions agree with TRBD1. The CDR3 sequence is 16 residues long. CDR1 is SGHRS, CDR2 YFSETQ, per germline. Trimming removed 5 bases from V and 7 bases from J; junction bases left unmatched: 10. The CDR3 nucleotides are TGCGCCAGCAGTTCCGGGACAGGGGGCTCTCGGAATGAGCAGTTCTTA. Amino acids: CASSSGTGGSRNEQFL.

The gene calls are TRBV5-1 and TRBJ1-2; D possibly corresponds to TRBD1 (6 bases). Germline V gives CDR1 SGHRS, CDR2 YFSETQ. Trimming took off 2 bases at V and 7 bases at J, with 21 bases between the two ends. The CDR3 has 16 amino acids. CDR3 in DNA: TGCGCCAGCAGCTTATCCGCCTTGACAGGTCCGTTTGGCTACACCTTC. Encoded protein: CASSLSALTGPFGYTF.

The chain has TRBV18 and TRBJ1-6, with 9 nucleotides matching TRBD1. CDR1 is KGHSH and CDR2 is LQKENI in the germline V gene. V was pared by 6 bases and J by 7 bases, with 7 bases of the junction left unmatched. The CDR3 length is 15 residues. As DNA, the CDR3 is TGTGCCAGCTCGGACGACAGGGGGGGAAATTCACCCCTCCACTTT. This encodes CASSDDRGGNSPLHF.

The J gene is TRBJ2-7, the V gene TRBV12-3 or TRBV12-4; D remains unclear. Trimming stripped 2 bases from V and 2 bases from J, with 4 bases between. The CDR3 length is 12 residues. The CDR3 region is CASSLYPYEQYF. In nucleotides, the CDR3 is TGTGCCAGCAGTTTATACCCCTACGAGCAGTACTTC.

The chain joins TRBV29-1 to TRBJ1-2; D might be TRBD1 (6 bases). Per the germline V gene, CDR1 is SQVTM and CDR2 is ANQGSEA. The CDR3 loop spans 12 amino acids. V lost 7 bases and J lost 7, with 16 bases in between. In DNA, the CDR3 is TGCAGCGCCCAGGGCAGGGGCGCTGGCTACACCTTC. It is translated as CSAQGRGAGYTF.